This TCR beta chain was sequenced in a study of T-cell memory formation after mild COVID-19. In germline, CDR1 is SGHKS, CDR2 YYEKEE (reference sequence). The CDR3 is 15 residues long. V was clipped by 1 base and J by 1 base; unmatched bases: 4. Using its own MiXCR run on the 5' RACE reads, TCRdb lists one record per CDR3 protein. The sample contains hundreds of thousands of distinct CDR3 sequences, roughly 22% of which appear only once. The TCR comes from an adult woman who had mild COVID-19 (a few samples of this study predate the infection). Cell type and time point are not known. The chain is built from TRBV5-5 and TRBJ1-2, with TRBD1 matching 7 bases. Sequences were obtained from PBMCs or a T cell subset sorted from them (not recorded which). The CDR3 DNA reads as TGTGCCAGCAGCTTGCGGCCAGGGGGTAACTATGGCTACACCTTC. It yields the protein CASSLRPGGNYGYTF.